These T cell receptor beta chains were read from a single sample in a study of T cell changes during pregnancy in multiple sclerosis. Sequencing used immunoSEQ multiplex PCR; TCRdb keeps in-frame clones, though not all of them. The top ten hold less than 1.5% of the sample, which has about 48,000 clones, roughly 85% seen once. The input for sequencing was CD4+ T cells from peripheral blood mononuclear cells, taken in the second trimester of pregnancy. These receptors were obtained from a female donor with multiple sclerosis, enrolled in a pregnancy study. CDR3s leave out the opening cysteine and the closing phenylalanine or tryptophan. Size is omitted from some rows. Given values are once, few, many or a class for expanded clones.

J gene | clone size | V gene | CDR3 protein
TRBJ2-1 | NA | TRBV11-2 | ASTLSSHEQF
TRBJ2-1 | NA | TRBV29-1 | RPLGGRNEQF
TRBJ2-1 | NA | TRBV7-9 | ASSLVLSSSYNEQF
TRBJ2-3 | NA | TRBV9 | ASSRREGGLRRDTQY
TRBJ1-2 | NA | TRBV5-1 | ASSPDFGRINYGYT
TRBJ2-1 | NA | TRBV6-4 | ASRRQGNNEQF
TRBJ1-1 | NA | TRBV7-9 | ASRTGTGVLVTEAF
TRBJ2-5 | NA | TRBV5-1 | ASSLDGQGAETQY
TRBJ2-5 | NA | TRBV2 | ASKELLETQY
TRBJ2-2 | NA | TRBV28 | ASSSPPLGGELF
TRBJ1-1 | NA | TRBV10-1 | ASSESGQGAEAF
TRBJ2-7 | NA | TRBV9 | ASSVSGRVYEQY
TRBJ2-1 | NA | TRBV18 | ASSLSTSGRVSYNEQF
TRBJ1-1 | NA | TRBV6-5 | ASSPVQGHTEAF
TRBJ2-1 | NA | TRBV7-9 | ASPDGTSGYNEQF
TRBJ2-2 | once | TRBV4-3 | ASSQNGAYTGELF
TRBJ2-5 | NA | TRBV7-2 | ASSLEVGETQY
TRBJ1-1 | NA | TRBV7-2 | ASSLLSGRAF
TRBJ2-7 | NA | TRBV6-1 | ASGQGNEQY
TRBJ2-7 | NA | TRBV7-9 | ASSSSDRAYYEQY
TRBJ2-1 | NA | TRBV7-2 | ASSLVGTSETNEQF
TRBJ2-6 | NA | TRBV14 | ASSPLAGSGANVLT
TRBJ2-1 | NA | TRBV11-3 | ASSHHILAGEQF
TRBJ1-2 | NA | TRBV19 | ASSGGSNYGYT
TRBJ2-7 | once | TRBV18 | ASSEGQGPYEQY
TRBJ2-1 | NA | TRBV6-5 | ASSFTRGRGQGEQF
TRBJ1-1 | NA | TRBV7-9 | ATKPPGDFVLNTEAF
TRBJ1-2 | NA | TRBV5-1 | ASRWTGALEGYT
TRBJ2-1 | NA | TRBV9 | ASSVGLAGGTSSYNEQF
TRBJ1-5 | NA | TRBV5-1 | ASSLGEGDPFQPQH
TRBJ2-1 | NA | TRBV7-7 | ASSLAAGVNNEQF
TRBJ1-1 | NA | TRBV12-5 | ASGSQNTEAF
TRBJ1-2 | once | TRBV6-5 | ASSYLDGGYGYT
TRBJ2-7 | NA | TRBV10-3 | AISGTGTGVSYEQY
TRBJ2-7 | NA | TRBV5-1 | ASSPTLAGDDEQY
TRBJ1-2 | NA | TRBV6-5 | ASSYLPAHYGYT
TRBJ1-1 | few | TRBV30 | AWSPDNTEAF
TRBJ1-3 | NA | TRBV7-2 | ASSLVSSGNTIY
TRBJ2-7 | NA | TRBV28 | ASSARYEQY
TRBJ2-2 | once | TRBV2 | ASTWASGNSGELF
TRBJ2-3 | NA | TRBV7-6 | ASTPGHVFTDTQY
TRBJ2-1 | NA | TRBV30 | AWRGQSGKSSYNEQF
TRBJ2-5 | NA | TRBV5-4 | ASSLGLAGDQETQY
TRBJ1-5 | NA | TRBV28 | ASSYSNSNQPQH
TRBJ1-1 | NA | TRBV30 | ALGTGSSEAF
TRBJ1-3 | NA | TRBV21-1 | ASSKALSRNTIY
TRBJ1-2 | NA | TRBV5-1 | ASSLSGGADYGYT
TRBJ2-7 | NA | TRBV7-2 | ASSLTGGDYEQY
TRBJ1-2 | NA | TRBV18 | ASSPTRQGATGYT
TRBJ2-5 | once | TRBV19 | ASSDRDKETQY